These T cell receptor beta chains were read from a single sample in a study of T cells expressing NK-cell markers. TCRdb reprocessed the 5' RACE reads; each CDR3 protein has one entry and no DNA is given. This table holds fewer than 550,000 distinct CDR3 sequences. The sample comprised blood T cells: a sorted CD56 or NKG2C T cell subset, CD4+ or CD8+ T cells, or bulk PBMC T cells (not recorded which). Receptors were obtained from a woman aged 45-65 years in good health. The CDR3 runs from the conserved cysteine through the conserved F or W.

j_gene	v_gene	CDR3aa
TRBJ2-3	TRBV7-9	CASSLEGTHTDTQYF
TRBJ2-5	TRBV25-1	CASSGYRASGQETQYF
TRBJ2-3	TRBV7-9	CASGGAASDTQYF
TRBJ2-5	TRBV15	CATSRDMGMLKETQYF
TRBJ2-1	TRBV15	CATSRDKGTVQFF
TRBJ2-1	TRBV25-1	CASSDPGGNEQFF
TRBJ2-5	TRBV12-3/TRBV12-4	CASSSWTSGTKETQYF
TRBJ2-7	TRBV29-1	CSVKTGYEQYF
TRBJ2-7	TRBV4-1	CASSQGPSRSGEQYF
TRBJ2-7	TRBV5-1	CASSKETGGGIYEQYF
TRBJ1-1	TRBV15	CATSGRAPNTEAFF
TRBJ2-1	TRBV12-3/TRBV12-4	CASTGTSGIGEQFF
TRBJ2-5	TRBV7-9	CASSPRGSRQETQYF
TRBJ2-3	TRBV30	CAWSVHGDRGPHAVF
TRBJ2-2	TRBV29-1	CSARGATQRGVSNTGELFF
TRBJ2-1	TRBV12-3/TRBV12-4	CASSPEPGAINEQFF
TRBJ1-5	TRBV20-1	CSAPARGPDQPQHF
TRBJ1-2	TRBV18	CASSPQALGYTF
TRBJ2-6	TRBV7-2	CASSLGVTSSGANVLTF
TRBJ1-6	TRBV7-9	CASKGLGDSPLHF
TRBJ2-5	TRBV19	CASSMPTDISETQYF
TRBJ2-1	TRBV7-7	CASSLGLAGGDKQFF
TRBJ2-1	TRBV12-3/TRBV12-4	CASSFSLAGGPNRDNEQFF
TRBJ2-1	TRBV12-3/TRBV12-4	CASSFGLVDDDEQFF
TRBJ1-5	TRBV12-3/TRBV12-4	CASSLETSLRGGNQPQHF
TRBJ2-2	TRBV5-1	CASTSRDVTGELFF
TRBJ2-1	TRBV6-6	CASSPVGEQFF
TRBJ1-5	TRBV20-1	CSARDGQGVQPQHF
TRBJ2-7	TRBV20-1	CSATPEDRASEQYF
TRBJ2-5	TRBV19	CASSSRGGLQETQYF
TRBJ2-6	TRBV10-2	CASSESGQAFSGANVLTF
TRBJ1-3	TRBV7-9	CASSIWTAPNTIYF
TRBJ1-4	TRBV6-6	CASTLDGPNEKLFF
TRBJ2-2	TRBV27	CASSLAGGPPGELFF
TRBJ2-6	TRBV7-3	CASSPRPLDNSGANVLTF
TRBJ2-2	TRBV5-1	CASRIPSGELFF
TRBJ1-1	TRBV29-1	CSAVRDRNTEAFF
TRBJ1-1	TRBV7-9	CASSPYLVEAFF
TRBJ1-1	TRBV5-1	CASSLPSEYTEAFF
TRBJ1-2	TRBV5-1	CASSLALPLYGYTF
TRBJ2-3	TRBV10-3	CAISQTTTSTDTQYF
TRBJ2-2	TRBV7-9	CASSRLVLVSGELFF
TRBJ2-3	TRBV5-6	CASSLTSGTTDTQYF
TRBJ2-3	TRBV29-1	CSVKWSDTQYF
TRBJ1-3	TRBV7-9	CASSYERVLSGNTIYF
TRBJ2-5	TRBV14	CASSQRHYQETQYF
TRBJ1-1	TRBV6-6	CASTLRGQSMNTEAFF
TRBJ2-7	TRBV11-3	CASSRVQGGSYEQYF
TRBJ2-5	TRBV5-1	CASRDRTVKETQYF
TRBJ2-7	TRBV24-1	CATSDPPGQVKYF